Below are 26 T cell receptor beta chains sequenced from a single sample in a study of T cell responses to AZD1222 COVID-19 vaccine. Data came from immunoSEQ multiplex PCR; TCRdb stores just in-frame clones and leaves some out. The top ten hold about 7.1% of the sample, which has some 72,000 clones, approximately 90% seen once. Source: peripheral blood, taken on day 0 of MenACWY control vaccination. Receptors originate from an adult in good health.

The chain employs TRBV24-1 and TRBJ1-2; D gene uncertain. Germline V gene sequence: CDR1 KGHDR, CDR2 SFDVKD. Trimming pared 9 bases from V and 7 bases from J, leaving 2 bases between. The CDR3 runs 8 residues. As DNA, the CDR3 is TGTGCCACCTCTGGCTACACCTTC. It yields the protein CATSGYTF.

This sequence joins TRBV21-1 and TRBJ2-5; the table's D call TRBD2 went unverified against the DNA. TRBV21-1 corresponds to a pseudogene. CDR3 length: 18 residues. CDR3 residues: CASSKGGGRGRQRETQYF. The CDR3 DNA follows: TGTGCCAGCAGCAAAGGGGGCGGGAGAGGGAGGCAACGGGAGACCCAGTACTTC.

The rearrangement links TRBV3-1 (or the pseudogene TRBV3-2) to TRBJ1-6, with a possible D match to TRBD1 (6 bases). The V gene's germline CDR1 is LGHDT and CDR2 YNNKEL (reference sequence). CDR3 size: 15 residues. Trimming took 4 bases from V and 5 from J, leaving 12 bases between them. CDR3 DNA: TGTGCCAGCAGCCCTCGGACAGACCATAATTCACCCCTCCACTTT. The encoded protein is CASSPRTDHNSPLHF.

The chain recombines TRBV4-3 with TRBJ1-6; D unresolved. Between the trimmed V and J ends, which lost 0 bases and 7 bases, there was a span of 10 bases. In germline, CDR1 is LGHNA, CDR2 YSLEER. The CDR3 has 15 amino acids. CDR3 sequence: CASSQDTGRNSPLHF. In DNA form, the CDR3 reads TGCGCCAGCAGCCAAGATACCGGGAGAAATTCACCCCTCCACTTT.

The chain has TRBV5-1 and TRBJ2-1; D might be TRBD2 (7 bases). Trimming took 0 bases from V and 8 from J, leaving 21 bases between them. There are 17 residues in the CDR3. Germline V CDR1 and CDR2: SGHRS, YFSETQ. This CDR3 reads CASSLVSGDYSIHEQFF. CDR3 nucleotide sequence: TGCGCCAGCAGCTTGGTGTCAGGGGACTACTCCATCCATGAGCAGTTCTTC. The full variable domain, in which reference TRBV5-1 and TRBJ2-1 provide the parts outside the CDR3, is KAGVTQTPRYLIKTRGQQVTLSCSPISGHRSVSWYQQTPGQGLQFLFEYFSETQRNKGNFPGRFSGRQFSNSRSEMNVSTLELGDSALYLCASSLVSGDYSIHEQFFGPGTRLTVL.

V and J are TRBV19 and TRBJ2-7; D possibly corresponds to TRBD2 (5 bases). In germline, CDR1 is LNHDA, CDR2 SQIVND (reference sequence). Trimming removed 9 bases from V and 2 bases from J, with 17 bases in between. The CDR3 is made up of 14 amino acids. The CDR3 sequence is CASGSSSGAYEQYF. The CDR3 DNA is TGTGCCAGCGGCTCTAGCTCTGGGGCCTACGAGCAGTACTTC.

This chain connects TRBV2 to TRBJ1-6; 8 bases align to TRBD1. The germline gives CDR1 SNHLY, CDR2 FYNNEI. CDR3 length equals 15 residues. The J segment lost 9 bases and the V segment lost 3 bases, leaving 7 bases of the junction unmatched. CDR3 amino acids: CASSEDRAGGSPLHF. CDR3 bases: TGTGCCAGCAGTGAGGACAGGGCGGGAGGTTCACCCCTCCACTTT.

The chain recombines TRBV19 with TRBJ1-6; unclear D gene. V was pared by 5 bases and J by 0 bases, with 17 bases between. The length of the CDR3 is 18 residues. CDR1 is LNHDA and CDR2 is SQIVND in the germline V gene (reference sequence). The CDR3 sequence is CASSLLVPGSSYNSPLHF. The CDR3 DNA sequence: TGTGCCAGTAGTCTCCTAGTCCCAGGAAGCTCCTATAATTCACCCCTCCACTTT.

This chain connects TRBV9 to TRBJ1-2; 7 positions agree with TRBD1. The CDR3 extends over 14 amino acids. In germline, CDR1 is SGDLS, CDR2 YYNGEE. Losses at the gene ends were 3 bases for V and 5 bases for J; bases not matched to a gene: 7. The chain's CDR3 is CASSATGTEYGYTF. CDR3 DNA sequence: TGTGCCAGCAGCGCAACCGGGACAGAGTATGGCTACACCTTC.

This chain connects TRBV28 to TRBJ2-1, with TRBD1 matching 10 bases. The junction had 10 bases not matched to a gene; V was cut back by 8 bases and J by 6 bases. The CDR3 consists of 15 residues. Germline V gives CDR1 MDHEN, CDR2 SYDVKM. CDR3 protein: CASSRTGGYPNEQFF. CDR3 sequence (DNA): TGTGCCAGCTCCAGGACAGGGGGGTATCCCAATGAGCAGTTCTTC.

The chain has TRBV6-5 and TRBJ2-7; D is possibly TRBD1 (6 bases). The CDR3 is made up of 15 amino acids. Trimming took 6 bases from V and 3 from J, leaving 18 bases between them. Germline V CDR1 and CDR2: MNHEY, SVGAGI. CDR3 sequence (DNA): TGTGCCAGCAGCCAGGCCCGGGGACAAAACTACGAGCAGTACTTC. It is translated as CASSQARGQNYEQYF.

V is TRBV9 and J is TRBJ1-3; D unresolved. V lost 1 base to trimming and J lost 0 bases, with 11 bases between them. CDR1 SGDLS and CDR2 YYNGEE come from the germline V gene. This CDR3 contains 16 residues. As DNA, the CDR3 is TGTGCCAGCAGCGTACAGTCAGGCATCTCTGGAAACACCATATATTTT. This translates into CASSVQSGISGNTIYF.

Only one count was recorded for this clone. V is TRBV19 and J is TRBJ1-5; possibly TRBD1 for D (6 bases). V was pared by 1 base and J by 3 bases, with 10 bases between. CDR1 is LNHDA and CDR2 is SQIVND in the germline V gene (reference sequence). The CDR3 is 15 residues long. The CDR3 bases are TGTGCCAGTAGTATAGGTCAGGGGATCAATCAGCCCCAGCATTTT. Translation: CASSIGQGINQPQHF. Combining the CDR3 with reference TRBV19 and TRBJ1-5 gives the whole variable domain DGGITQSPKYLFRKEGQNVTLSCEQNLNHDAMYWYRQDPGQGLRLIYYSQIVNDFQKGDIAEGYSVSREKKESFPLTVTSAQKNPTAFYLCASSIGQGINQPQHFGDGTRLSIL.

This clone has just a few counts. The chain carries TRBV3-1 (or the pseudogene TRBV3-2) and TRBJ2-1; D ambiguous. CDR3 length: 13 amino acids. Germline V gene data show CDR1 as LGHDT and CDR2 as YNNKEL (reference sequence). Trimming took off 3 bases at V and 5 bases at J, with 8 bases between the two ends. In DNA form, the CDR3 reads TGTGCCAGCAGCCAGGCACTAAACAATGAGCAGTTCTTC. Amino acid sequence: CASSQALNNEQFF.

The chain links TRBV5-4 to TRBJ2-5; D not resolved. This CDR3 is built from 16 residues. Germline assignment: CDR1 SGHNT and CDR2 YYREEE (reference sequence). V dropped 2 bases and J dropped 0 bases, with 14 bases sitting between them. The CDR3 coding sequence is TGTGCCAGCAGCTTTATTCCAGCGCAGTACCAAGAGACCCAGTACTTC. Protein: CASSFIPAQYQETQYF.

The CDR3 is CASSQGSGDYNEQFF. CDR3 nucleotides: TGCGCCAGCAGCCAAGGCAGCGGAGACTACAATGAGCAGTTCTTC. The chain recombines TRBV4-3 with TRBJ2-1; the D gene is possibly TRBD2 (5 bases). There are 15 residues in the CDR3. The germline CDR1 and CDR2 sequences are LGHNA and YSLEER. With 1 base removed from V and 3 bases from J, the gap between germline ends came to 10 bases.

V usage is TRBV5-1 and J usage is TRBJ2-1, with TRBD1 matching 12 bases. The CDR3 spans 15 residues. V was clipped by 4 bases and J by 7 bases; unmatched bases: 6. Germline CDR1 is SGHRS and CDR2 is YFSETQ. The CDR3 nucleotides read TGCGCCAGCAGCACGGGACAGGGGGCGCAAAATGAGCAGTTCTTC. This sequence encodes CASSTGQGAQNEQFF.

V and J are TRBV5-4 and TRBJ2-1; D unclear. The V end was cut by 2 bases, the J end by 6 bases, with 9 bases between. The CDR3 sequence is 13 residues long. Germline values: CDR1 SGHNT, CDR2 YYREEE (reference sequence). The CDR3 protein is CASSLYKTNEQFF. CDR3 bases: TGTGCCAGCAGCTTATACAAAACCAATGAGCAGTTCTTC.

This clone was observed a handful of times. The V and J genes are TRBV6-5 and TRBJ2-1; 7 positions agree with TRBD2. Looked up from germline, CDR1 is MNHEY and CDR2 is SVGAGI. The CDR3 totals 14 residues. V lost 2 bases to trimming and J lost 9 bases; unmatched junction nucleotides: 7. CDR3 region: CASSYGGSRSEQFF. The CDR3 region has the DNA TGTGCCAGCAGTTACGGCGGGAGTAGGAGTGAGCAGTTCTTC.

The chain links TRBV6-5 to TRBJ2-2; D ambiguous. The V and J ends lost 6 bases and 2 bases respectively, with 7 bases between them. CDR1 MNHEY and CDR2 SVGAGI come from the germline V gene. This CDR3 spans 13 amino acids. The CDR3 region is CASRPVNTGELFF. The CDR3 coding sequence is TGTGCCAGCAGGCCAGTCAACACCGGGGAGCTGTTTTTT.

This clone was counted a single time. V and J are TRBV18 and TRBJ2-1, with 9 bases that match TRBD1. The CDR3 spans 17 residues. Germline loops: CDR1 KGHSH, CDR2 LQKENI. J lost 5 bases, V lost 6 bases, and 14 bases had no gene match. DNA for the CDR3: TGTGCCAGCTCCATCCCTTCCGGGACAGGGTATGACAATGAGCAGTTCTTC. It specifies CASSIPSGTGYDNEQFF.

The V gene is TRBV7-8, the J gene TRBJ1-5, with 8 nucleotides matching TRBD1. Germline V gene sequence: CDR1 SGHVS, CDR2 FQNEAQ. V was pared by 5 bases and J by 2 bases, with 5 bases of the junction left unmatched. The CDR3 is 15 amino acids. CDR3 loop: CASSRTGKGNQPQHF. The CDR3 coding sequence is TGTGCCAGCAGCCGGACAGGGAAAGGCAATCAGCCCCAGCATTTT.

This chain uses TRBV9 with TRBJ1-6, with TRBD1 matching 8 bases. CDR3 size: 16 residues. Germline V gene sequence: CDR1 SGDLS, CDR2 YYNGEE. Germline trimming cut 4 bases from V and 5 bases from J; bases unmatched to any gene: 8. In DNA, the CDR3 is TGTGCCAGCAGCCCTACCGGGACAGGCGATAATTCACCCCTCCACTTT. Translation: CASSPTGTGDNSPLHF.

CDR3 sequence (DNA): TGTGCCAGCAGCCACTTGCCCGAAAAACTGTTTTTT. Translating gives CASSHLPEKLFF. The chain couples TRBV6-6 to TRBJ1-4; D remains unclear. CDR1 is MNHNY and CDR2 is SVGAGI in the germline V gene (reference sequence). CDR3 size: 12 residues. V lost 6 bases, J lost 8 bases, and 10 bases lay in between.

The chain is built from TRBV5-1 and TRBJ2-3; D is perhaps TRBD2 (6 bases). The germline gives CDR1 SGHRS, CDR2 YFSETQ. CDR3 size: 14 residues. Between the trimmed V and J ends, which lost 4 bases and 5 bases, there was a span of 14 bases. CDR3 nucleotide sequence: TGCGCCAGCAGCACCGGGACTCTCCAAGATACGCAGTATTTT. This sequence encodes CASSTGTLQDTQYF.

This chain joins TRBV7-9 and TRBJ2-1, with 10 bases fitting TRBD2. Trimming took 5 bases from V and 9 from J; bases not matched to a gene: 10. The germline gives CDR1 SEHNR, CDR2 FQNEAQ (reference sequence). CDR3 length: 15 amino acids. The CDR3 DNA is TGTGCCAGCAGCACGCAAGGGGCTAGCGGGGGTGAGCAGTTCTTC. Translation: CASSTQGASGGEQFF.